The next 26 T cell receptor beta chains were all read from a single sample in a study of blood T cell repertoires in COVID-19. Assay: immunoSEQ multiplex PCR; the TCRdb copy retains only in-frame clones and omits some. The repertoire holds some 150,000 clones, with about 85% as singletons. What was sequenced was peripheral blood. These TCRs come from a human donor with acute or convalescent COVID-19. The donor label of this sample is uncertain.

V and J are TRBV6-1 and TRBJ1-2; D uncertain. V lost 2 bases and J lost 4, with 2 bases in between. The germline V gene encodes CDR1 MNHNS and CDR2 SASEGT. CDR3 length: 11 residues. CDR3 nucleotide sequence: TGTGCCAGCAGTGAACGCTATGGCTACACCTTC. It is translated as CASSERYGYTF.

In its sample, this clone was seen once. The CDR3 DNA reads as TGTGCCAGCAGCTCCTCGACTAGCGGGGGAGAGACCCAGTACTTC. Protein product: CASSSSTSGGETQYF. The genes are TRBV7-3 and TRBJ2-5, with TRBD2 matching 12 bases. The CDR3 is 15 amino acids. Germline CDR1 is SGHTA and CDR2 is FQGTGA. V gave up 4 bases and J gave up 4 bases; unmatched junction bases: 4.

This clone was detected only once. The chain carries TRBV6-5 and TRBJ2-3; D perhaps matches TRBD2 (5 bases). The length of the CDR3 is 14 residues. V gave up 7 bases and J gave up 5 bases, with 16 bases separating them. Germline CDR1 MNHEY, CDR2 SVGAGI. CDR3 in amino acids: CASMSTSGVDTQYF. The DNA of the CDR3 is TGTGCCAGCATGTCGACCTCCGGGGTAGATACGCAGTATTTT.

This chain uses TRBV14 with TRBJ1-1; D perhaps matches TRBD1 (5 bases). The CDR3 extends over 15 amino acids. Trimming cost V 4 bases and J 3 bases, with 15 bases left between them. The germline CDR1 and CDR2 sequences are SGHDN and FVKESK. CDR3 DNA: TGTGCCAGCAGCCCATGGGGGGTAATTCACACTGAAGCTTTCTTT. Its translation: CASSPWGVIHTEAFF.

This clone has only a few counts. The chain employs TRBV19 and TRBJ1-4; 8 positions agree with TRBD1. The germline V gene has CDR1 LNHDA and CDR2 SQIVND (reference sequence). J gave up 6 bases and V 2 bases, and 5 bases lay outside the gene matches. The CDR3 is 15 residues long. CDR3 region: CASSIPGTGDEKLFF. CDR3 sequence (DNA): TGTGCCAGTAGTATACCAGGGACAGGTGATGAAAAACTGTTTTTT.

A note on this clone: A junction end diverges from the germline sequence, so it may reflect a read error. The chain carries TRBV7-7 and TRBJ2-5; 8 bases map to TRBD1. CDR3 length: 14 amino acids. Germline V gives CDR1 SSHAT, CDR2 FNYEAQ (reference sequence). The DNA for the CDR3 is TGTGCTAGCAGCCCCCGGACAGGGATCGAGACCCAGTACTTC. Translated: CASSPRTGIETQYF. Supplemented by reference TRBV7-7 and TRBJ2-5, the full variable domain reads GAGVSQSPRYKVTKRGQDVTLRCDPISSHATLYWYQQALGQGPEFLTYFNYEAQPDKSGLPSDRFSAERPEGSISTLTIQRTEQRDSAMYRCASSPRTGIETQYFGPGTRLLVL.

V is TRBV5-1 and J is TRBJ1-1; tentatively, D is TRBD1 (6 bases). Germline assignment: CDR1 SGHRS and CDR2 YFSETQ. This CDR3 has 14 residues. The ends were cut back, 2 bases at V and 1 base at J, with 9 bases in the middle. CDR3 in amino acids: CASSLQTGNTEAFF. In DNA form, the CDR3 reads TGCGCCAGCAGCTTACAGACAGGGAACACTGAAGCTTTCTTT.

The chain uses TRBV3-1 (or the pseudogene TRBV3-2) and TRBJ1-4; 8 nucleotides line up with TRBD1. Germline V CDR1 and CDR2: LGHDT, YNNKEL (reference sequence). V trimming: 4 bases; J trimming: 6 bases; junction bases outside the gene matches: 7. The length of the CDR3 is 15 residues. For the CDR3, the DNA is TGTGCCAGCAGCCGAAGACAGGGGAGTCATGAAAAACTGTTTTTT. Translation gives CASSRRQGSHEKLFF.

In its sample, this clone was seen once. The V gene is TRBV6-2 or TRBV6-3, the J gene TRBJ1-1; 8 nucleotides align to TRBD1. From germline, CDR1 is MNHEY and CDR2 SVGEGT. Trimming took 0 bases from V and 3 from J; bases not matched to a gene: 6. This CDR3 has 16 residues. CDR3 region: CASSYSQGARDTEAFF. The CDR3 nucleotides are TGTGCCAGCAGTTACTCGCAGGGGGCGCGAGACACTGAAGCTTTCTTT.

This clone was detected only once. This chain connects TRBV3-1 (or the pseudogene TRBV3-2) to TRBJ1-6; D ambiguous. Trimming took off 0 bases at V and 7 bases at J, with 13 bases between the two ends. Germline CDR1 reads LGHDT; CDR2 reads YNNKEL (reference sequence). The CDR3 extends over 16 amino acids. The CDR3 nucleotides are TGTGCCAGCAGCCAAGATCTTCAGGTACGGAATTCACCCCTCCACTTT. This codes for CASSQDLQVRNSPLHF.

The chain uses TRBV5-1 and TRBJ1-2; 10 bases align to TRBD1. From germline, CDR1 is SGHRS and CDR2 YFSETQ. The CDR3 runs to 13 residues. V shed 3 bases, J shed 8 bases, and the junction held 4 bases outside the gene matches. The CDR3 is CASSSPTGGGYTF. The CDR3 coding sequence is TGCGCCAGCAGCTCCCCGACAGGGGGCGGCTACACCTTC.

This chain links TRBV29-1 with TRBJ1-2; possibly TRBD1 for D (6 bases). Germline V gene lookup returns CDR1 SQVTM and CDR2 ANQGSEA. This CDR3 is 16 amino acids long. V was clipped by 5 bases and J by 5 bases, with 24 bases between them. The DNA of the CDR3 is TGCAGCGTTCGTAACAGGGACCCAATAGCCGATTATGGCTACACCTTC. Translating gives CSVRNRDPIADYGYTF.

The rearrangement uses TRBV5-1 and TRBJ2-1; TRBD1 matches at 7 bases. J lost 3 bases, V lost 0 bases, and 3 bases had no gene match. The germline V gene has CDR1 SGHRS and CDR2 YFSETQ. There are 15 residues in the CDR3. CDR3 sequence: CASSLAGTDYNEQFF. The CDR3 coding sequence is TGCGCCAGCAGCTTGGCAGGGACAGACTACAATGAGCAGTTCTTC.

The chain couples TRBV6-1 to TRBJ2-3; perhaps TRBD2 as D (5 bases). The V gene lost 2 bases and the J gene lost 4 bases, with 10 bases spanning the gap. The CDR3 has 14 amino acids. Germline lookup yields CDR1 MNHNS and CDR2 SASEGT. The CDR3 protein is CASSETGRADTQYF. CDR3 DNA sequence: TGTGCCAGCAGTGAAACGGGGAGAGCAGATACGCAGTATTTT.

The chain recombines TRBV11-2 with TRBJ2-1, with 9 nucleotides matching TRBD2. CDR1 is SGHAT and CDR2 is FQNNGV in the germline V gene. After removal of 1 base from V and 2 bases from J, the junction contained 0 bases not matched to a gene. The CDR3 is made up of 15 amino acids. CDR3 in amino acids: CASSLGLAAYNEQFF. The CDR3 bases are TGTGCCAGCAGCTTAGGACTAGCGGCCTACAATGAGCAGTTCTTC.

The chain employs TRBV6-5 and TRBJ1-2; TRBD1 is a possible D gene (5 bases). Germline V lookup: CDR1 MNHEY, CDR2 SVGAGI. The CDR3 extends over 14 amino acids. The germline V and J ends were trimmed by 8 bases and 3 bases, with 16 bases remaining between them. The CDR3 loop reads CASRGVTGYYGYTF. Written as DNA, the CDR3 is TGTGCCAGCCGGGGGGTAACGGGTTACTATGGCTACACCTTC.

This CDR3 is CASSLRTSGSYGYNEQFF. For the CDR3, the DNA is TGTGCCAGCAGCTTACGGACTAGCGGGAGCTATGGGTACAATGAGCAGTTCTTC. The V and J genes are TRBV7-8 and TRBJ2-1; 13 bases fit TRBD2. The trim removed 2 bases at V and 4 bases at J, leaving 8 bases unmatched. The CDR3 consists of 18 residues. The germline V gene encodes CDR1 SGHVS and CDR2 FQNEAQ.

The chain employs TRBV7-3 and TRBJ2-3; 14 nucleotides line up with TRBD2. CDR3 length equals 16 residues. From germline, CDR1 is SGHTA and CDR2 FQGTGA. V shed 3 bases, J shed 4 bases, and the junction held 3 bases outside the gene matches. CDR3 region: CASSFRLAGGPDTQYF. The CDR3 region has the DNA TGTGCCAGCAGCTTTAGACTAGCGGGGGGGCCAGATACGCAGTATTTT.

This clone was seen a few times. The rearrangement links TRBV6-5 to TRBJ1-6; tentatively, D is TRBD1 (6 bases). Trimming stripped 6 bases from V and 10 bases from J, with 13 bases between. Per germline, CDR1 MNHEY and CDR2 SVGAGI. The CDR3 contains 13 residues. The DNA of the CDR3 is TGTGCCAGCAGCACCACAGGGAGCTCACCCCTCCACTTT. Translated, it gives CASSTTGSSPLHF.

The chain recombines TRBV19 with TRBJ2-4; no clear D. V was pared by 0 bases and J by 7 bases, with 10 bases between. Germline V gene lookup returns CDR1 LNHDA and CDR2 SQIVND (reference sequence). The CDR3 is 14 residues long. CDR3 residues: CASSIDIVLNIQYF. In nucleotides, the CDR3 is TGTGCCAGTAGTATAGATATAGTCCTGAACATTCAGTACTTC.

The chain's CDR3 is CASSLGAEQYF. CDR3 in DNA: TGTGCCAGCAGCCTAGGGGCCGAGCAGTACTTC. V and J are TRBV5-6 and TRBJ2-7, with a tentative D call TRBD1 (5 bases). V was trimmed by 4 bases and J by 6 bases, leaving 8 bases between them. This CDR3 contains 11 residues. Per the germline V gene, CDR1 is SGHDT and CDR2 is YYEEEE.

This clone was detected only a few times. V usage is TRBV19 and J usage is TRBJ1-1, with D hard to call. Trimming left V 4 bases short and J 1 base short, with 7 bases between. Per germline, CDR1 LNHDA and CDR2 SQIVND (reference sequence). This CDR3 contains 13 residues. The CDR3 sequence is CASSNSGNTEAFF. CDR3 nucleotide sequence: TGTGCCAGTAGTAACTCAGGGAACACTGAAGCTTTCTTT.

This clone occurred once. The rearrangement links TRBV7-2 to TRBJ2-3; 11 bases match TRBD2. V gave up 10 bases and J gave up 8 bases; unmatched junction bases: 8. Looked up from germline, CDR1 is SGHTA and CDR2 is FQGNSA. The CDR3 contains 13 residues. CDR3 amino acids: CATDLAGGTTQYF. DNA for the CDR3: TGTGCCACCGACCTAGCGGGAGGAACTACGCAGTATTTT.

The V gene is TRBV24-1, the J gene TRBJ1-2; D gene unclear. The CDR3 length is 11 residues. V gave up 9 bases and J gave up 1 base, with 5 bases separating them. In germline, CDR1 is KGHDR, CDR2 SFDVKD. In DNA, the CDR3 is TGTGCCACCTCTAATAACTATGGCTACACCTTC. Encoded protein: CATSNNYGYTF.

A single count supports this clone. The chain links TRBV6-5 to TRBJ1-2; D gene ambiguous. The CDR3 runs to 13 residues. Germline values: CDR1 MNHEY, CDR2 SVGAGI. V was pared by 4 bases and J by 8 bases, with 14 bases between. The CDR3 region is CASSSANLYGYTF. The CDR3 bases are TGTGCCAGCAGTTCCGCAAATCTCTACGGCTACACCTTC.

The chain couples TRBV24-1 to TRBJ2-5; 7 bases align to TRBD1. The length of the CDR3 is 17 residues. The trim removed 3 bases at V and 1 base at J, leaving 10 bases unmatched. Germline-derived CDR1 and CDR2 are KGHDR and SFDVKD. CDR3 in amino acids: CATSDPTTGFGQETQYF. The CDR3 bases are TGTGCCACCAGTGATCCAACGACAGGGTTCGGCCAAGAGACCCAGTACTTC.